This T cell receptor (beta chain) was retrieved from a study of blood T cell repertoires in COVID-19. Study background: Spain, Italy and the United States supplied samples that represented acute and convalescent COVID-19. Sources were T cells, B-cell-depleted T cells, or PBMCs; the material itself was cDNA or gDNA.

Seattle-derived patients entered the study during active infection and were followed longitudinally. Original processing notes: Quantification of nucleated cells was approximated via reference gene primer amplification. Profiled with immunoSEQ multiplex PCR; TCRdb holds only in-frame clones, not every one. The V and J calls and the clone size are those of that table, but D and trimming were determined from the DNA. Of under 250,000 clones listed, roughly 83% were seen once; the top ten hold under 7%. The germline CDR1 and CDR2 sequences are SGHRS and YFSETQ. Losses at the gene ends were 1 base for V and 4 bases for J; bases not matched to a gene: 7. This CDR3 region has 16 residues.

This clonotype was sampled from a middle-aged woman with COVID-19, enrolled during active disease. The chain employs TRBV5-1 and TRBJ2-5, with TRBD1 matching over 10 bases. Sequencing used peripheral blood. CDR3 protein: CASSLWGDRGPETQYF. CDR3 in DNA: TGCGCCAGCAGCTTGTGGGGAGACAGGGGGCCAGAGACCCAGTACTTC.